The clone carrying this TCR beta chain was seen just once. The target antigen is unknown. The sample originates from a study of T-cell reconstitution after alpha-beta-depleted transplantation in children. Study conclusions and caveats: Alpha-beta T cells present about two months after transplant were reported to originate from several hundred expanded graft clones. Among T cells one year after transplant, newly produced cells accounted for most counts and diversity. Elevated TCRbeta diversity at day 60 was traced, in some patients, to surviving recipient T cells and thymic progenitors.

CDR3 length equals 19 residues. After removal of 2 bases from V and 5 bases from J, the junction contained 12 bases not matched to a gene. Germline assignment: CDR1 MNHEY and CDR2 SVGAGI. Preparation of the TCRbeta library used unique molecular identifiers. TCRdb processed the PCR reads anew with MiXCR; each CDR3 protein has one entry. This sample carries about 580,000 distinct CDR3 sequences, under 30% of them seen once, and the ten largest clones take about 14%. The receptor's source is a boy less than two years old who had a stem cell transplant for acute myeloid leukemia, so the T cells may come from the graft donor. This chain uses TRBV6-5 with TRBJ2-1; TRBD2 agrees at 13 bases. The sample was PBMCs, mostly from graft donor cells, taken 360 days after TCRalphabeta/CD19-depleted stem cell transplant. CDR3 sequence reads: CASSYQIQGLAGKDNEQFF. CDR3 coding DNA: TGTGCCAGCAGTTACCAAATTCAGGGACTAGCGGGGAAAGACAATGAGCAGTTCTTC.